A selection of T cell receptor beta chains follows, all from one sample in a study of blood T cell repertoires in COVID-19. TCRdb's table, derived via immunoSEQ multiplex PCR, lists solely in-frame clones and lacks some. The data hold 250,000 to 350,000 clones, with approximately 90% observed a single time. The sequencing sample was made of peripheral blood. The receptors originated from a woman between 25 and 40 years old with COVID-19, enrolled during active disease. Each CDR3 is given with its conserved first and last residue. The D gene is left open where the match is weak. For some rows the clone size is stated as once, few or many, or as a class when expanded; others skip it.

cdr3_nt | cdr3_aa | v_call | clone_size | j_call | d_call
TGTGCCAGCAGCCCATCCAGGACAGGATACAATGAGCAGTTCTTC | CASSPSRTGYNEQFF | TRBV11-3 | - | TRBJ2-1 | TRBD1
TGTGCCAGCAGCTTACGGGACAGTAGCTCCTACGAGCAGTACTTC | CASSLRDSSSYEQYF | TRBV5-8 | - | TRBJ2-7 | TRBD1
TGTGCCAGTTCTATCCGGGACAGCTACGAGCAGTACTTC | CASSIRDSYEQYF | TRBV2 | - | TRBJ2-7 | TRBD1
TGTGCCAGCAGTGAAAAGCCAGGGTCTACTCTGGGGAATCAGCCCCAGCATTTT | CASSEKPGSTLGNQPQHF | TRBV6-1 | - | TRBJ1-5 | -
TGTGCCAGCAGCACCGGACGGACAAATCAGCCCCAGCATTTT | CASSTGRTNQPQHF | TRBV5-5 | - | TRBJ1-5 | -
TGTGCCAGCAGCTTACTACAGGGCGGCTATGGCTACACCTTC | CASSLLQGGYGYTF | TRBV7-2 | - | TRBJ1-2 | -
TGTGCCAGCAGCTTAGATCGTGCGGCCTTGGTCCCCTACAATGAGCAGTTCTTC | CASSLDRAALVPYNEQFF | TRBV11-2 | - | TRBJ2-1 | -
TGTGCCAGCAGCTTAACGGGGCTTGGCACAGATACGCAGTATTTT | CASSLTGLGTDTQYF | TRBV7-3 | - | TRBJ2-3 | -
TGCGCCAGCAGCCAGGTAGAAGGGGTATGGAATCAGCCCCAGCATTTT | CASSQVEGVWNQPQHF | TRBV4-1 | - | TRBJ1-5 | -
TGTGCCAGCAGCCAAGTTAGCGGGGGCCCCCAAGGCGAGCAGTACTTC | CASSQVSGGPQGEQYF | TRBV3-1/TRBV3-2 | - | TRBJ2-7 | TRBD2
TGTGCCAGCAGCCATCACGACTTGGGAAACACCATATATTTT | CASSHHDLGNTIYF | TRBV3-1/TRBV3-2 | - | TRBJ1-3 | -
TGCGCCAGCAGCGCCCGGACAGGGGAAGGGACCGGGGAGCTGTTTTTT | CASSARTGEGTGELFF | TRBV10-1 | few | TRBJ2-2 | TRBD1
TGTGCCAGCAGCTCTGGACAGGGACATATCCAAGAGACCCAGTACTTC | CASSSGQGHIQETQYF | TRBV11-2 | - | TRBJ2-5 | TRBD1
TGCGCCAGCAGTGAGTGGGCGATGAACACTGAAGCTTTCTTT | CASSEWAMNTEAFF | TRBV10-2 | - | TRBJ1-1 | -
TGTGCCAGCAGCGACGGACAGGGGACCTCCTCTGGAAACACCATATATTTT | CASSDGQGTSSGNTIYF | TRBV7-2 | - | TRBJ1-3 | TRBD1
TGTGCCAGCAGCATCAGCGGGACCCGTACCTACAATGAGCAGTTCTTC | CASSISGTRTYNEQFF | TRBV13 | - | TRBJ2-1 | TRBD2
TGTGCCAGCAGTCTCCGTTCGGGAGGTAATTCACCCCTCCACTTT | CASSLRSGGNSPLHF | TRBV27 | - | TRBJ1-6 | -
TGTGCCAGCTCACCACCGGTCCGACAGGGTAAAACTGAAGCTTTCTTT | CASSPPVRQGKTEAFF | TRBV18 | - | TRBJ1-1 | TRBD1
TGTGCCAGCAGCTTAGGGGGGAACAGGGGTTCTTCTAATTCACCCCTCCACTTT | CASSLGGNRGSSNSPLHF | TRBV5-4 | once | TRBJ1-6 | TRBD1
TGTGCCTGTGCCCGGGGGAGCTCCTACAATGAGCAGTTCTTC | CACARGSSYNEQFF | TRBV7-9 | - | TRBJ2-1 | -
TGTGCCAGCAGTTTAGACAGGCCCTACGAGCAGTACTTC | CASSLDRPYEQYF | TRBV12-3/TRBV12-4 | - | TRBJ2-7 | -
TGTGCCAGCAGCTTAGCATCCGGGACTAGCAAGAGCTCCTACAATGAGCAGTTCTTC | CASSLASGTSKSSYNEQFF | TRBV7-9 | once | TRBJ2-1 | TRBD2
TGTGCCAGCAGTTACCTAGGGGGTAGGGAGACCCAGTACTTC | CASSYLGGRETQYF | TRBV6-6 | - | TRBJ2-5 | -
TGTGCCTGGAGGAGACAGGGGGGAACTAATGAAAAACTGTTTTTT | CAWRRQGGTNEKLFF | TRBV30 | - | TRBJ1-4 | TRBD1
TGTGCCATCAGTGAGTCGAGGGACACTGAAGCTTTCTTT | CAISESRDTEAFF | TRBV10-3 | once | TRBJ1-1 | -
TGTGCCAGCAGCCCCCCCGGACTAGCGAGCTCCTACGAGCAGTACTTC | CASSPPGLASSYEQYF | TRBV28 | - | TRBJ2-7 | TRBD2
TGTGCCAGCAGCCACCTAGGGGTGAACACTGAAGCTTTCTTT | CASSHLGVNTEAFF | TRBV7-9 | - | TRBJ1-1 | -
TGTGCCAGCAGCTTCCGACTAGCGGGAGTCCAGGAGACCCAGTACTTC | CASSFRLAGVQETQYF | TRBV9 | once | TRBJ2-5 | TRBD2
TGTGCCAGCAGTGAATACGCGGGGCTATATGGCTACACCTTC | CASSEYAGLYGYTF | TRBV25-1 | - | TRBJ1-2 | -
TGTGCCAGCAGTCGACCAGACAGGGATCGTTCACCCCTCCACTTT | CASSRPDRDRSPLHF | TRBV28 | - | TRBJ1-6 | TRBD1
TGTGCCATCAGGGCCGAACGGGGAGAGCAGTACTTC | CAIRAERGEQYF | TRBV10-3 | - | TRBJ2-7 | -
TGTGCCAGCAGTGAATTCAGGGGCTCCTACAATGAGCAGTTCTTC | CASSEFRGSYNEQFF | TRBV6-4 | once | TRBJ2-1 | -
TGTGCCTGGAGTGGGCAGGGAATATCTTATAATTCACCCCTCCACTTT | CAWSGQGISYNSPLHF | TRBV30 | many | TRBJ1-6 | -
TGTGCCAGCAGTAGATCGACAGGGGGGTCTGAAGCTTTCTTT | CASSRSTGGSEAFF | TRBV6-5 | - | TRBJ1-1 | TRBD1
TGTGCCAGCAGTTGGGAGGGCCCCACAGATACGCAGTATTTT | CASSWEGPTDTQYF | TRBV27 | - | TRBJ2-3 | TRBD2
TGCGCCAGCAGCTTGGGAACAGGTAGCTCCTACGAGCAGTACTTC | CASSLGTGSSYEQYF | TRBV5-1 | once | TRBJ2-7 | -
TGTGCCGGTACGCGGGAAGGGTCACCCCTCCACTTT | CAGTREGSPLHF | TRBV2 | - | TRBJ1-6 | -
TGTGCCTGGAGTGTAAAGGGGGTTTCCAGGTCCCAGCATTTT | CAWSVKGVSRSQHF | TRBV30 | - | TRBJ1-5 | -
TGCGCCAGCAGTGAGTCGGGCAGAGCTCGGGAGGGTGAGCAGTTCTTC | CASSESGRAREGEQFF | TRBV10-1 | once | TRBJ2-1 | TRBD2
TGTGCCAGCAGCCCTATTCGGGACGGGGAGCTGTTTTTT | CASSPIRDGELFF | TRBV27 | - | TRBJ2-2 | -
TGTGCCAGCAGTTACCCTTCTCACAGGGGTAGTCAGCCCCAGCATTTT | CASSYPSHRGSQPQHF | TRBV6-5 | - | TRBJ1-5 | TRBD1
TGTGCCAGCAGATACAGACAGGGTAGAAATGAGCAGTTCTTC | CASRYRQGRNEQFF | TRBV2 | - | TRBJ2-1 | TRBD1
TGTGCCAGCAGCTTGGCGGCAGGGGGCACTGAAGCTTTCTTT | CASSLAAGGTEAFF | TRBV11-2 | - | TRBJ1-1 | TRBD1
TGTGCCAGCAGCCAAGATTGGCTAGCGGGAGGGAACTCCGAGCAGTACTTC | CASSQDWLAGGNSEQYF | TRBV4-2 | few | TRBJ2-7 | TRBD2
TGTGCCAGCAGTTTCCAAAGGTCCGTAGCGGTACCCTACAATGAGCAGTTCTTC | CASSFQRSVAVPYNEQFF | TRBV27 | - | TRBJ2-1 | -
TGTGCCACACGATTTGGGGACAACTCCTACGAGCAGTACTTC | CATRFGDNSYEQYF | TRBV6-6 | - | TRBJ2-7 | -
TGTGCCTGGAGTGTACAGGGGGCTGGAGAGACCCAGTACTTC | CAWSVQGAGETQYF | TRBV30 | - | TRBJ2-5 | TRBD1
TGTGCCAGCAGTGAACGGAGGGATCGGAGCAATCAGCCCCAGCATTTT | CASSERRDRSNQPQHF | TRBV2 | once | TRBJ1-5 | -
TGTGCCAGCAGCTTATACCAGGGGGGACTTACCGGGGAGCTGTTTTTT | CASSLYQGGLTGELFF | TRBV7-3 | - | TRBJ2-2 | -
TGTGCCAGCAGGGTGGGACAGGGGGGAATCTATGGCTACACCTTC | CASRVGQGGIYGYTF | TRBV2 | - | TRBJ1-2 | TRBD1
TGCGCCAGCAGCTATCCTCCCCGGGACAGGGTAAACACCGGGGAGCTGTTTTTT | CASSYPPRDRVNTGELFF | TRBV4-1 | - | TRBJ2-2 | TRBD1
TGTGCCAGTAGTATGGACCGGGGGGTTTTCTTT | CASSMDRGVFF | TRBV19 | once | TRBJ1-1 | -
TGTGCCAGCAGCAACTCCGGGACTAATGGTGAGCAGTTCTTC | CASSNSGTNGEQFF | TRBV7-7 | - | TRBJ2-1 | TRBD2
TGCGCCAGCAGCCGTAATTCCAATGAGCAGTTCTTC | CASSRNSNEQFF | TRBV4-1 | once | TRBJ2-1 | -